The present entry profiles one TCR beta chain with its context. The data originate from a study of monozygotic twins with inflammatory bowel disease. Per germline, CDR1 SEHNR and CDR2 FQNEAQ (reference sequence). This CDR3 has 15 residues. TCRdb reworked the 5' RACE reads into one entry per CDR3 protein, no DNA. The specimen's table records 330,000 or so distinct CDR3 sequences. This receptor was taken from a human donor with ulcerative colitis or Crohn's disease, or a healthy co-twin of an affected twin (not recorded which). The rearrangement links TRBV7-9 to TRBJ1-2; lacking DNA, the TRBD1 call made by TCRdb goes unchecked. The material sequenced was blood. The CDR3 is CASSLAGGTLGGYTF.